This T cell receptor (beta chain) was captured by sequencing in a study of blood T cell repertoires in COVID-19. For the study at large: In each case, the material was cDNA or gDNA derived from T cells, B-cell-depleted T cells, or PBMCs.

Germline lookup yields CDR1 SGHRS and CDR2 YFSETQ. With V trimmed by 3 bases and J by 6 bases, 8 bases remained unmatched. The CDR3 loop spans 18 amino acids. Some clones are missing from TCRdb's copy, which holds only in-frame ones; the method was immunoSEQ multiplex PCR. The sample holds approximately 220,000 clones, roughly 90% seen once. This clone was detected only once. The sample taken for sequencing was peripheral blood. This clonotype originated in a woman aged 45-60 years with acute or convalescent COVID-19. The chain combines TRBV5-1 with TRBJ2-2; 16 nucleotides align to TRBD2. The CDR3 DNA follows: TGCGCCAGCAGCTGGGGACTAGCGGGAGGGCCCCTGGCCGGGGAGCTGTTTTTT. Amino acid sequence: CASSWGLAGGPLAGELFF.